Each of the 21 T cell receptor beta chains below was sequenced from the same sample in a study of glioma-infiltrating T cells after dendritic cell vaccination. Time point reported: after dendritic cell vaccination, including at tumor progression/relapse. Profiled with immunoSEQ multiplex PCR; TCRdb holds only in-frame clones, not every one. The repertoire includes about 63,000 clones, about 84% of them detected once, and just under 9% sits in the top ten. The sample consisted of blood, taken after dendritic cell vaccination. Every receptor here comes from a human donor with glioblastoma.

The chain carries TRBV4-1 and TRBJ1-1; 9 bases line up with TRBD1. V trimming: 4 bases; J trimming: 11 bases; junction bases outside the gene matches: 14. The CDR3 has 15 amino acids. Germline CDR1 MGHRA, CDR2 YSYEKL. CDR3 sequence (DNA): TGCGCCAGCAGCCTAAGCGCGGGACAGGGTGCTTTGGCTTTCTTT. Amino acids: CASSLSAGQGALAFF.

The rearrangement uses TRBV5-4 and TRBJ1-1, with 7 positions matching TRBD1. V shed 4 bases and J 3 bases; nucleotides not matched to a gene: 12. This CDR3 has 16 residues. Germline CDR1 SGHNT, CDR2 YYREEE (reference sequence). The chain's CDR3 is CASSRDRGTWDTEAFF. CDR3 coding DNA: TGTGCCAGCAGCCGGGACAGAGGGACCTGGGACACTGAAGCTTTCTTT.

V usage is TRBV28 and J usage is TRBJ1-5; D gene unclear. Germline CDR1 MDHEN, CDR2 SYDVKM. V lost 4 bases, J lost 8 bases, and 6 bases lay in between. This CDR3 has 11 amino acids. CDR3 DNA: TGTGCCAGCAGTTCCCGGGAGCCCCAGCATTTT. Its translation: CASSSREPQHF.

V and J are TRBV27 and TRBJ1-2; D not certain. Germline V gene lookup returns CDR1 MNHEY and CDR2 SMNVEV (reference sequence). V lost 4 bases and J 1 base, leaving 10 bases between the germline ends. The length of the CDR3 is 14 residues. CDR3 coding DNA: TGTGCCAGCAGTTCCAATCGGTATAACTATGGCTACACCTTC. Translating gives CASSSNRYNYGYTF.

The chain employs TRBV10-3 and TRBJ2-5; perhaps TRBD2 as D (5 bases). CDR3 length: 15 amino acids. V was trimmed by 8 bases and J by 4 bases, leaving 20 bases between them. Germline V gives CDR1 ENHRY, CDR2 SYGVKD. The chain's CDR3 is CAIRRAAGRSETQYF. CDR3 sequence (DNA): TGTGCCATCCGAAGGGCGGCGGGCCGGTCAGAGACCCAGTACTTC.

The V call is TRBV2, the J call TRBJ1-6; D remains ambiguous. The CDR3 sequence is 15 residues long. Trimming left V 7 bases short and J 3 bases short, with 13 bases between. Germline loops: CDR1 SNHLY, CDR2 FYNNEI. The CDR3 DNA follows: TGTGCCAGCACCGACGGGTATGACTATAATTCACCCCTCCACTTT. The encoded protein is CASTDGYDYNSPLHF.

The gene calls are TRBV6-1 and TRBJ1-3; D is undetermined. V was pared by 0 bases and J by 8 bases, with 8 bases between. Germline values: CDR1 MNHNS, CDR2 SASEGT. The CDR3 is made up of 13 amino acids. In DNA form, the CDR3 reads TGTGCCAGCAGTGAAGCGCGGGCGGACACCATATATTTT. Its protein product is CASSEARADTIYF.

A remark on this clone: The CDR3 end shows no conserved phenylalanine or tryptophan, and so a read error is likely. The chain employs TRBV18 and TRBJ2-7; 7 bases agree with TRBD1. Germline V gene data show CDR1 as KGHSH and CDR2 as LQKENI. The CDR3 is made up of 15 amino acids. V lost 5 bases and J lost 3; bases outside the gene matches: 10. DNA of the CDR3: TGTGCCAGCTCAAGGGTGGGACAGCCAAACTACGAGCAGTACCTC. Its translation: CASSRVGQPNYEQYL.

The rearrangement uses TRBV6-1 and TRBJ2-7, with 9 positions matching TRBD1. The CDR3 runs to 13 residues. Unmatched junction bases numbered 3, after V lost 7 bases and J lost 2 bases. In germline, CDR1 is MNHNS, CDR2 SASEGT. As DNA, the CDR3 is TGTGCCAGCAACCGGGACAGGGCCTACGAGCAGTACTTC. Translating gives CASNRDRAYEQYF.

The rearrangement joins TRBV5-8 to TRBJ1-5, with D uncertain. Trimming pared 4 bases from V and 3 bases from J, leaving 14 bases between. Looked up from germline, CDR1 is SGHTS and CDR2 is YDEGEE. The CDR3 is 15 amino acids. The CDR3 DNA sequence: TGTGCCAGCAGCCCCGGGGATGCCGACAATCAGCCCCAGCATTTT. Translating it yields CASSPGDADNQPQHF.

The V call is TRBV4-3, the J call TRBJ2-7, with D tentatively TRBD2 (6 bases). In germline, CDR1 is LGHNA, CDR2 YSLEER. V lost 4 bases and J 1 base, leaving 11 bases between the germline ends. CDR3 length: 14 amino acids. CDR3 protein: CASSRGTGSYEQYF. DNA of the CDR3: TGCGCCAGCAGCCGCGGGACTGGGTCCTACGAGCAGTACTTC.

The rearrangement links TRBV10-3 to TRBJ1-2; D is uncertain. The CDR3 totals 14 residues. The germline gives CDR1 ENHRY, CDR2 SYGVKD. Trimming took 4 bases from V and 0 from J, leaving 9 bases between them. CDR3 nucleotide sequence: TGTGCCATCAGTGCCAGAACAGCTAACTATGGCTACACCTTC. Its protein is CAISARTANYGYTF.

The chain is built from TRBV29-1 and TRBJ2-2; 10 bases are shared with TRBD1. The CDR3 sequence is 14 residues long. Germline V gene data show CDR1 as SQVTM and CDR2 as ANQGSEA. V lost 4 bases to trimming and J lost 5 bases; unmatched junction nucleotides: 4. The CDR3: CSVAGQGRTGELFF. Here the CDR3 DNA reads TGCAGCGTTGCGGGACAGGGGAGAACCGGGGAGCTGTTTTTT.

This clone was counted once. At the DNA level, this CDR3 is encoded by other sequences in the same sample as well. The rearrangement uses TRBV18 and TRBJ1-2, with D possibly TRBD1 on 5 matching bases. The CDR3 is 13 residues long. CDR1 KGHSH and CDR2 LQKENI come from the germline V gene. V was cut by 3 bases and J by 2 bases, with 7 bases left in between. CDR3 protein: CASSPDSNYGYTF. The CDR3 DNA sequence: TGTGCCAGCTCACCCGACAGCAACTATGGCTACACCTTC.

This clone showed up just a few times. The rearrangement links TRBV11-3 to TRBJ2-2, with D possibly TRBD2 on 6 matching bases. CDR1 and CDR2 (germline): SGHNT, YENEEA. This CDR3 is 15 amino acids long. Trimming removed 5 bases at V and 4 bases at J, with 14 bases between. The CDR3 reads CASSLTSLGTGELFF. CDR3 DNA: TGTGCCAGCAGCCTTACTAGCCTTGGCACCGGGGAGCTGTTTTTT.

Concerning this clone itself: Other DNA sequences in this sample translate to the same CDR3. This chain joins TRBV7-3 and TRBJ2-3; 11 nucleotides align to TRBD2. Germline CDR1 SGHTA, CDR2 FQGTGA. The CDR3 extends over 16 amino acids. The V gene end was trimmed by 5 bases and the J gene end by 0 bases; junction bases not matched to a gene: 4. The CDR3 region is CASSPRLAGSTDTQYF. The DNA for the CDR3 is TGTGCCAGCAGCCCTCGACTAGCGGGGAGCACAGATACGCAGTATTTT.

The chain joins TRBV7-9 to TRBJ1-2; D call uncertain. Germline-derived CDR1 and CDR2 are SEHNR and FQNEAQ (reference sequence). CDR3 size: 14 residues. V lost 5 bases and J lost 8, with 18 bases in between. In DNA form, the CDR3 reads TGTGCCAGCAGCCTCTCACCTAACTATGAAGGCTACACCTTC. It encodes CASSLSPNYEGYTF.

This clone has a single count. This chain uses TRBV5-1 with TRBJ2-7, with D perhaps TRBD1 (6 bases). Deletions cut 0 bases from V and 3 bases from J, with 7 bases between. This CDR3 contains 13 residues. The germline V gene has CDR1 SGHRS and CDR2 YFSETQ. The CDR3 here is CASSLGGGYEQYF. DNA for the CDR3: TGCGCCAGCAGCTTGGGAGGGGGCTACGAGCAGTACTTC.

This chain uses TRBV18 with TRBJ1-2; 7 nucleotides agree with TRBD1. With V trimmed by 4 bases and J by 2 bases, 4 bases remained unmatched. There are 14 residues in the CDR3. CDR1 is KGHSH and CDR2 is LQKENI in the germline V gene. DNA for the CDR3: TGTGCCAGCTCACGGTCAGGGGGGAACTATGGCTACACCTTC. This sequence encodes CASSRSGGNYGYTF.

This chain uses TRBV2 with TRBJ2-7; TRBD1 is a possible D gene (6 bases). The V and J ends lost 6 bases and 0 bases respectively, with 9 bases between them. The CDR3 totals 13 residues. In germline, CDR1 is SNHLY, CDR2 FYNNEI. In DNA, the CDR3 is TGTGCCAGCAGCGCGACAGGCTCCTACGAGCAGTACTTC. Translated, it gives CASSATGSYEQYF.

The gene calls are TRBV4-3 and TRBJ2-3, with D tentatively TRBD1 (6 bases). The CDR3 spans 16 residues. Germline CDR1 reads LGHNA; CDR2 reads YSLEER. Trimming pared 0 bases from V and 5 bases from J, leaving 15 bases between. CDR3 in DNA: TGCGCCAGCAGCCAAGAGGGGGCAGGGCGTAGAGATACGCAGTATTTT. The encoded protein is CASSQEGAGRRDTQYF.